The following is a T cell receptor (beta chain) sequence with its context. The same CDR3 can be traced to other DNA sequences in this sample. Methods used by the authors: Amplified reference gene primers provided the basis for estimating nucleated cell counts. Sequencing used immunoSEQ multiplex PCR; TCRdb keeps in-frame clones, though not all of them. V, J and clone size were drawn from that table, and D and trimming were deduced from the DNA. The top ten clones hold roughly 10% of a sample with more than 200,000 clones, about 80% of them seen once. This specimen comes from a study of blood T cell repertoires in COVID-19. As for the study in general: COVID-19 samples collected from the United States, Italy and Spain covered acute and convalescent phases. PBMCs, B-cell-depleted T cells, or T cells provided the cDNA or gDNA that made up the material.

Germline V gene lookup returns CDR1 SGHTA and CDR2 FQGNSA. This CDR3 spans 15 amino acids. Trimming removed 3 bases at V and 0 bases at J, with 9 bases between. This receptor was identified in an older man with acute or convalescent COVID-19. The chain joins TRBV7-2 to TRBJ1-3, with a weak D call TRBD1 (5 bases). The source material was peripheral blood. The CDR3 DNA follows: TGTGCCAGCAGCTTTCGACAGAGCTCTGGAAACACCATATATTTT. Translated: CASSFRQSSGNTIYF.